The present TCR beta chain was sequenced within a study of cytomegalovirus exposure and HLA in healthy donors. Study observations and caveats: There were reportedly fewer N-insertions in an Asian-associated ancestry cluster than the roughly 610-donor mean, in a later analysis.

The PCR was carried out with 60 Vbeta primers and 13 Jbeta primers. Using immunoSEQ multiplex PCR, the repertoire was profiled, and TCRdb retains in-frame clones only, with some absent. The data show some 150,000 clones, roughly 71% seen once. At the time of sampling, donors were nominally healthy, though unrecorded immune exposures were likely. Worth noting for this clone: Its cognate antigen is unknown.

The V gene's germline CDR1 is MNHEY and CDR2 SVGAGI. The CDR3 has 15 residues. Trimming shortened V by 6 bases and J by 0 bases, and 9 bases separated the two germline ends. This TCR derives from a woman between 40 and 50 years old in good health and CMV-seronegative. This chain joins TRBV6-5 and TRBJ2-6, with D possibly matching TRBD2 (6 bases). Input material: PBMCs. CDR3 protein: CASSGSISGANVLTF. CDR3 nucleotide sequence: TGTGCCAGCAGCGGGAGCATCTCTGGGGCCAACGTCCTGACTTTC.